This is a list of T cell receptor beta chains from one sample in a study of T cells after posttransplantation cyclophosphamide. Sequencing used immunoSEQ multiplex PCR; TCRdb keeps in-frame clones, though not all of them. The sample shows 66,000 or so clones, about 93% of them seen only once. The sequencing sample was made of PBMCs. The receptors come from a woman in her 30s in good health and a related stem cell transplant donor. Each CDR3 is given with its conserved first and last residue. Fields, in order: J gene, clone size, D gene, V gene, CDR3 DNA, CDR3 protein. A D gene is named only where the DNA matches it firmly. The size field is filled for only some rows; it gives once, few, many or a size class.

>TRBJ1-5|NA|NA|TRBV21-1
TGTGCCAGCAGCAGGGTTTATGGGACAGGGGATAAGGGAACTTTCAATCAGCCCCAGCATTTT
CASSRVYGTGDKGTFNQPQHF
>TRBJ1-1|NA|NA|TRBV28
TGTGCCAGCAGAAATGCCCTCAGGGGCCTCACTGAAGCTTTCTTT
CASRNALRGLTEAFF
>TRBJ2-1|once|NA|TRBV7-6
TGTGCCAGCAGCAACACAGTGGGGATGGACAATGAGCAGTTCTTC
CASSNTVGMDNEQFF
>TRBJ2-1|NA|NA|TRBV6-1
TGTGCCAGCAGCTCCAGGGGTAGCTCCTACAATGAGCAGTTCTTC
CASSSRGSSYNEQFF
>TRBJ1-5|NA|NA|TRBV23-1
TGCGCCAGCAGTCAAACCGAACTACAGGGTAGCAATCAGCCCCAGCATTTT
CASSQTELQGSNQPQHF
>TRBJ2-7|NA|NA|TRBV7-9
TGTGCCAGCAGCCTACAGGGACTCTCCTACGAGCAGTACTTC
CASSLQGLSYEQYF
>TRBJ2-1|NA|NA|TRBV13
TGTGCCAGCAGCTTATCCAGGTCTGAGCAGTTCTTC
CASSLSRSEQFF
>TRBJ2-3|NA|TRBD2|TRBV28
TGTGCCAGCAGTCCCCTGGCGGGGGGCGGCACAGATACGCAGTATTTT
CASSPLAGGGTDTQYF
>TRBJ1-2|NA|NA|TRBV4-3
TGCGCCAGCAGCCATAGGGGGGCCCGGGACGGCTACACCTTC
CASSHRGARDGYTF
>TRBJ1-4|once|NA|TRBV4-3
TGCGCCAGCAGCCAAGGAAGGTCAACTAATGAAAAACTGTTTTTT
CASSQGRSTNEKLFF
>TRBJ2-6|NA|NA|TRBV28
TGTGCCAGCAGTCAACAGGGGGCCAACGTCCTGACTTTC
CASSQQGANVLTF
>TRBJ2-5|NA|NA|TRBV6-5
TGTGCCAGCAGCCGGTCCTTCGTTCAAGAGACCCAGTACTTC
CASSRSFVQETQYF
>TRBJ2-3|NA|NA|TRBV4-3
TGCGCCAGCAGCCAAGATGTGATAGCGTCAGATACGCAGTATTTT
CASSQDVIASDTQYF
>TRBJ2-1|NA|NA|TRBV27
TGTGCCAGCAGTTTATTGGGGAATGAGCAGTTCTTC
CASSLLGNEQFF
>TRBJ2-3|NA|NA|TRBV4-2
TGTGCCAGCAGCCGAAATCTAGGGTTTGGGCAGTATTTT
CASSRNLGFGQYF
>TRBJ1-2|NA|NA|TRBV5-4
TGTGCCAGCAGGTTACCTTTGAGACAGAATGGCTACACCTTC
CASRLPLRQNGYTF
>TRBJ1-3|NA|NA|TRBV5-4
TGTGCCAGCAGCTTGGGCGGCGGACCTGGAAACACCATATATTTT
CASSLGGGPGNTIYF
>TRBJ1-2|NA|TRBD1|TRBV6-5
TGTGCCAGCAGTTACTCGCAGGGGGCGGATGGCTACACCTTC
CASSYSQGADGYTF
>TRBJ1-5|NA|TRBD1|TRBV19
TGTGCCAGTAGTCGACAGGGAGCGCGGAATCAGCCCCAGCATTTT
CASSRQGARNQPQHF
>TRBJ2-5|NA|TRBD1|TRBV7-2
TGTGCCAGCAGCTTATCGGGACAGAAAGAGACCCAGTACTTC
CASSLSGQKETQYF
>TRBJ2-5|NA|NA|TRBV5-4
TGTGCCAGCAGCTTAGCGATTGGAGGAGAGACCCAGTACTTC
CASSLAIGGETQYF
>TRBJ1-5|once|TRBD1|TRBV19
TGTGCCAGTAGCTCGAGAACTACAGGGGGCTGGAATCAGCCCCAGCATTTT
CASSSRTTGGWNQPQHF
>TRBJ2-5|NA|NA|TRBV7-9
TGTGCCAGCAGCTTAGTCGGTCAGGGTGGGGAGACCCAGTACTTC
CASSLVGQGGETQYF
>TRBJ1-1|NA|NA|TRBV6-1
TGTGCCAGCAGTGAAGGCAGGGTACAGGGTTTCTTT
CASSEGRVQGFF
>TRBJ2-7|once|NA|TRBV10-1
TGCGCCAGCAGTGAGGTCAGGGGCCCACTGCACTACGAGCAGTACTTC
CASSEVRGPLHYEQYF
>TRBJ2-7|NA|NA|TRBV4-3
TGCGCCAGCAGCCAAGGACAGGCAAGCTCCTACGAGCAGTACTTC
CASSQGQASSYEQYF
>TRBJ1-1|NA|NA|TRBV10-3
TGTGCCATCAGGAGACAGGTGGACACTGAAGCTTTCTTT
CAIRRQVDTEAFF
>TRBJ2-5|NA|NA|TRBV2
TGTGCCAGCAGTGATCGCACGGGTCAAGAGACCCAGTACTTC
CASSDRTGQETQYF
>TRBJ2-1|NA|TRBD2|TRBV4-2
TGTGCCAGCAGCCAAGAATGGCGGGGGGGCAATGAGCAGTTCTTC
CASSQEWRGGNEQFF
>TRBJ2-6|NA|NA|TRBV4-2
TGTGCCAGCAGCCATGAATACCGGGACATCCCCTCTGGGGCCAACGTCCTGACTTTC
CASSHEYRDIPSGANVLTF
>TRBJ1-3|few|NA|TRBV18
TGTGCCAGCTCACCGGACGCGAGCTCTGGAAACACCATATATTTT
CASSPDASSGNTIYF
>TRBJ1-2|NA|NA|TRBV19
TGTGCCAGTCAGAGTGTCTATGGCTACACCTTC
CASQSVYGYTF
>TRBJ1-5|NA|NA|TRBV2
TGTGCGGGGCGGGGGATTGGGCAGCCCCAGCATTTT
CAGRGIGQPQHF
>TRBJ1-3|NA|NA|TRBV10-3
TGTGCCATCAGTGAGTCGAGGATCTCTGGAAACACCATATATTTT
CAISESRISGNTIYF
>TRBJ2-7|once|NA|TRBV13
TGTGCCAGCAGCGAGAAGAACGAGCAGTACTTC
CASSEKNEQYF
>TRBJ2-2|NA|NA|TRBV7-8
TGTGCCAGCAGCTTAGAAGGGCCCGCCCGCCGGGAGCTGTTTTTT
CASSLEGPARRELFF
>TRBJ1-2|once|NA|TRBV9
TGTGCCAGCAGCCCTTCGGGGGCCTATGGCTACACCTTC
CASSPSGAYGYTF
>TRBJ1-2|NA|TRBD1|TRBV6-1
TGTGCCAGCAGGACTCTGATAAACAGGGGTGCCTACACCTTC
CASRTLINRGAYTF
>TRBJ1-5|once|NA|TRBV27
TGTGCCAGCAGTTTGCAGGGGCGTCAGCCCCAGCATTTT
CASSLQGRQPQHF
>TRBJ1-2|NA|NA|TRBV9
TGTGCCAGCAGCGAAGGACGGAACTATGGCTACACCTTC
CASSEGRNYGYTF
>TRBJ2-1|few|NA|TRBV11-3
TGTGCCAGCAGCCCGGACCTAAGCTCCTACAATGAGCAGTTCTTC
CASSPDLSSYNEQFF
>TRBJ2-5|NA|NA|TRBV7-9
TGTGCCAGCAGCTTCGGGGCAGGAGAGACCCAGTACTTC
CASSFGAGETQYF
>TRBJ2-7|NA|TRBD1|TRBV6-5
TGTGCCAGCAGTTACGATTGGGACAGGGCCTACGAGCAGTACTTC
CASSYDWDRAYEQYF
>TRBJ1-2|once|TRBD1|TRBV29-1
TGCAGCGTATGGACAGGCGACTATGGCTACACCTTC
CSVWTGDYGYTF
>TRBJ1-5|NA|NA|TRBV27
TGTGCCAGCAGTGACAGCAATAGCAATCAGCCCCAGCATTTT
CASSDSNSNQPQHF
>TRBJ1-2|NA|NA|TRBV6-5
TGTGCCAGCACCCAAGTAGGGGAGGATGGCTACACCTTC
CASTQVGEDGYTF
>TRBJ2-3|NA|NA|TRBV30
TGTGCCTGGAGTGTAAGAACCTCAGATACGCAGTATTTT
CAWSVRTSDTQYF
>TRBJ2-1|NA|TRBD1|TRBV19
TGTGCCAGTAGTAGGGACAGGCGAAGCTCCTACAATGAGCAGTTCTTC
CASSRDRRSSYNEQFF